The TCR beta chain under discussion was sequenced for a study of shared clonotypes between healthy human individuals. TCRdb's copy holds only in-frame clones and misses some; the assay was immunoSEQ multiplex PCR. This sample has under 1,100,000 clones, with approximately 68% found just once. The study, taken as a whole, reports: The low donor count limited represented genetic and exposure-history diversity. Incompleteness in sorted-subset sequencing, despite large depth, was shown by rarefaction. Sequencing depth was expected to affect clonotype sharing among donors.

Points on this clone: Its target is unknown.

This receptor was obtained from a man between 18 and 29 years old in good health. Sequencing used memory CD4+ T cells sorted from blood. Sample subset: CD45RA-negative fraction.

CDR3 nucleotides: TGTGCCAGCAGTTCCCCAGGACTAGCTTGGGAGCAGTACTTC. As protein: CASSSPGLAWEQYF. V and J are TRBV28 and TRBJ2-7, with 8 bases matching TRBD2. The CDR3 is 14 residues long. With 4 bases clipped from V and 7 bases from J, the junction kept 9 bases outside the gene matches. The germline CDR1 and CDR2 sequences are MDHEN and SYDVKM.